This T cell receptor beta chain appears in the sequencing data of a study of blood T cells in healthy people across ages. They isolated at least 6 million PBMCs from each sample. Using a J-beta primer mix together with a sample-barcoded 5' primer, a second PCR was run for roughly 6 to 12 cycles. TCRdb re-called the 5' RACE reads with MiXCR, one entry per CDR3 protein. The data show roughly 1.4 million distinct CDR3 sequences, with 45% to 70% seen just once and under 8.5% held by the top ten. This CDR3 has 14 residues. Trimming left V 6 bases short and J 6 bases short, with 18 bases between. This clonotype was seen a few times.

The sample was blood. The clonotype comes from a man aged 18 to 29 in good health. V usage is TRBV12-3 or TRBV12-4 and J usage is TRBJ2-7; D possibly corresponds to TRBD1 (5 bases). CDR3: CASRGNAHRSEQYF. CDR3 nucleotide sequence: TGTGCCAGCAGAGGTAACGCACACAGGAGCGAGCAGTACTTC.